This T cell receptor (beta chain) was sequenced during a study of T cell repertoires and HLA-DP antigens. Sequencing was performed with immunoSEQ multiplex PCR; in TCRdb, only in-frame clones are kept and a portion is missing. The profile shows about 89,000 clones, around nine tenths of them singletons. Per the germline V gene, CDR1 is LNHDA and CDR2 is SQIVND (reference sequence). The V gene lost 5 bases and the J gene lost 9 bases, with 8 bases spanning the gap. The CDR3 length is 11 residues. As for this clone: The antigen is unknown.

This rearrangement joins TRBV19 to TRBJ2-1; D not resolved. The specimen sequenced was CD4+ T cells from PBMCs. The sequence derives from a middle-aged man in good health and CMV-seronegative. This CDR3 is CASSQQLEQFF. CDR3 DNA sequence: TGTGCCAGTAGTCAACAGCTTGAGCAGTTCTTC.